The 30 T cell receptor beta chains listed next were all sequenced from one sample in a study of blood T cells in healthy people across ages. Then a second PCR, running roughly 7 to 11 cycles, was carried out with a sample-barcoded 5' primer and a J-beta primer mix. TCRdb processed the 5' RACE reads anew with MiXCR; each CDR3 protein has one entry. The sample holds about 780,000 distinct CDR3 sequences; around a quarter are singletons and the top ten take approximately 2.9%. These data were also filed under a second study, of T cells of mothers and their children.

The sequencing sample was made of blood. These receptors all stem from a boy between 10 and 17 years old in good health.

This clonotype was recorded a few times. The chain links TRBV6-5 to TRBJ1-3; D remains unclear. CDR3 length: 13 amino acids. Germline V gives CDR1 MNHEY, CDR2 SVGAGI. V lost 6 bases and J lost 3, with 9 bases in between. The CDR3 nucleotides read TGTGCCAGCAGCAACGTACTTGGAAACACCATATATTTT. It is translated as CASSNVLGNTIYF.

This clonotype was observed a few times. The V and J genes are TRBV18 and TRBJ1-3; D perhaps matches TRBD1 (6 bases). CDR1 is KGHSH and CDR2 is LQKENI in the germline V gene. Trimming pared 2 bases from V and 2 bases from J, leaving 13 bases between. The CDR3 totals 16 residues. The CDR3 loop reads CASSPGSRGTGNTIYF. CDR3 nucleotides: TGTGCCAGCTCACCAGGATCGAGGGGGACTGGAAACACCATATATTTT.

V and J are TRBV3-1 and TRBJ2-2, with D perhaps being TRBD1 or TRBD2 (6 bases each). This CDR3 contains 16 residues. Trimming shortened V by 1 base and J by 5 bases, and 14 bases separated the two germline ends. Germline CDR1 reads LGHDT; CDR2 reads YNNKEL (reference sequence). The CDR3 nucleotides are TGTGCCAGCAGCCAAGCGAGGGGGGCGCGGACCGGGGAGCTGTTTTTT. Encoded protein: CASSQARGARTGELFF.

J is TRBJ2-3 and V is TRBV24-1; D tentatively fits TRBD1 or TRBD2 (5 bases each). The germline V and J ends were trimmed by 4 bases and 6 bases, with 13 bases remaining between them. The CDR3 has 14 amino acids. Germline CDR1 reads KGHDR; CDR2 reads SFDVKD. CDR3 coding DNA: TGTGCCACCAGTGAAGTGGGGGAGTTGGATACGCAGTATTTT. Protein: CATSEVGELDTQYF.

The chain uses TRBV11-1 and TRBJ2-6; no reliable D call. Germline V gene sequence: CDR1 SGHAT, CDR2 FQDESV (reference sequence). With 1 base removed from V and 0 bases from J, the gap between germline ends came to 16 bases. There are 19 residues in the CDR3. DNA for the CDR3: TGTGCCAGCAGCTTAGGGGCGCTCGTGACGGGCTCTGGGGCCAACGTCCTGACTTTC. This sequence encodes CASSLGALVTGSGANVLTF.

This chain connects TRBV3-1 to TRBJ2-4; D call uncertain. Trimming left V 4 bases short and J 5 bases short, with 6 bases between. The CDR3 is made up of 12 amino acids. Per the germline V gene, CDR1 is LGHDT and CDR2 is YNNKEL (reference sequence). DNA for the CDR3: TGTGCCAGCAGCCCCCAAGAAAACATTCAGTACTTC. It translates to CASSPQENIQYF.

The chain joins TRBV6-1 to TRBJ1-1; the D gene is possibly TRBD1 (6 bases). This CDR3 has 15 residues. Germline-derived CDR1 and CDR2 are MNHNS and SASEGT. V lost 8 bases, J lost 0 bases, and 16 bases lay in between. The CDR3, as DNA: TGTGCCAGCGTGACAGGACTCTCCGTGAACACTGAAGCTTTCTTT. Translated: CASVTGLSVNTEAFF.

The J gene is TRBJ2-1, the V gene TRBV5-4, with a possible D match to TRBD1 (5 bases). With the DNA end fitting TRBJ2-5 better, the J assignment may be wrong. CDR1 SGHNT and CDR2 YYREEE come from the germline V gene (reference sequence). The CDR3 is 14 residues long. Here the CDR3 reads CASSFYTGVETQYF. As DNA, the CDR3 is TGTGCCAGCAGCTTTTATACAGGTGTAGAGACCCAGTACTTC.

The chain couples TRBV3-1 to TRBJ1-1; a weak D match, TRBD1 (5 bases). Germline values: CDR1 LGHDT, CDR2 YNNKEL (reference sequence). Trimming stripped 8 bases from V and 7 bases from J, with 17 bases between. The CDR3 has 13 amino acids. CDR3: CASAGAGGGEAFF. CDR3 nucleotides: TGTGCCAGCGCTGGGGCGGGAGGTGGTGAAGCTTTCTTT.

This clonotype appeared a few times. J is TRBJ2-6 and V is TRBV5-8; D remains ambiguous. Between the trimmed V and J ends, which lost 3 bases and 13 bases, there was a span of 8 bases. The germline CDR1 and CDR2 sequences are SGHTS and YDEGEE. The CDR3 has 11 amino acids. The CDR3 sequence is CASSSGPVLTF. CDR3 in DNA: TGTGCCAGCAGCTCCGGGCCGGTCCTGACTTTC. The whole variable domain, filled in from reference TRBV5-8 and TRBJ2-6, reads EAGVTQSPTHLIKTRGQQATLRCSPISGHTSVYWYQQALGLGLQFLLWYDEGEERNRGNFPPRFSGRQFPNYSSELNVNALELEDSALYLCASSSGPVLTFGAGSRLTVL.

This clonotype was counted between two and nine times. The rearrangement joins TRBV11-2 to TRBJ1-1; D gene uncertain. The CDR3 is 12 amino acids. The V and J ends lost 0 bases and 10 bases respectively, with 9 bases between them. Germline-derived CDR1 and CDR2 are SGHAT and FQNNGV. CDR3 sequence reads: CASSLDAARAFF. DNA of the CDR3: TGTGCCAGCAGCTTAGATGCAGCGCGAGCTTTCTTT. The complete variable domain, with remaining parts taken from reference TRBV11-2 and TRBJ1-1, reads EAGVAQSPRYKIIEKRQSVAFWCNPISGHATLYWYQQILGQGPKLLIQFQNNGVVDDSQLPKDRFSAERLKGVDSTLKIQPAKLEDSAVYLCASSLDAARAFFGQGTRLTVV.

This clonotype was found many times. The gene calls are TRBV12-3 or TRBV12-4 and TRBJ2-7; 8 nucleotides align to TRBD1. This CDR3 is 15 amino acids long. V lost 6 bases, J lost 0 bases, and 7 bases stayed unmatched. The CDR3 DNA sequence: TGTGCCAGCAGCCAGGGGGCTGGGGGCTCCTACGAGCAGTACTTC. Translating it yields CASSQGAGGSYEQYF.

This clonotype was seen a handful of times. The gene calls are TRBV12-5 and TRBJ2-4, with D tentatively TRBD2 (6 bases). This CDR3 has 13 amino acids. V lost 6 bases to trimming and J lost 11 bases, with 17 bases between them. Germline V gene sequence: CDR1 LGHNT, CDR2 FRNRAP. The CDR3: CASGRRDGLFQYF. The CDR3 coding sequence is TGTGCTAGTGGCAGGAGGGACGGCCTGTTTCAGTACTTC.

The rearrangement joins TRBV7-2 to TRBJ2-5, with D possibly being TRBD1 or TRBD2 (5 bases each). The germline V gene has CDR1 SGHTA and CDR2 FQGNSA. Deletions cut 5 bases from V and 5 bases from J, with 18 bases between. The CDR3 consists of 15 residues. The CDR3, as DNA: TGTGCCAGCAGCACCCCTTTTAGGGGCGGGGAGACCCAGTACTTC. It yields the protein CASSTPFRGGETQYF.

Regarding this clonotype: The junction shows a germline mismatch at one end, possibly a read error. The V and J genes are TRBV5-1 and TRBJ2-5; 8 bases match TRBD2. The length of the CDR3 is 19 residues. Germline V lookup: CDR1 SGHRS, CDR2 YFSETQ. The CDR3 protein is CASSLAPAGASPFQGTQYF. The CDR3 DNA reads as TGCGCCAGCAGCTTGGCCCCAGCGGGGGCTTCTCCCTTCCAAGGGACCCAGTACTTC.

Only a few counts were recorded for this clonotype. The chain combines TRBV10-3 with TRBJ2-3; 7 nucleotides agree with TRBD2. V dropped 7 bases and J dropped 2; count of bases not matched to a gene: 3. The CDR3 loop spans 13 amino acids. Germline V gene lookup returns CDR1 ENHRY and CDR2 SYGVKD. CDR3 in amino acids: CAITSGSTDTQYF. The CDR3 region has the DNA TGTGCCATCACTAGCGGCTCCACAGATACGCAGTATTTT.

The CDR3 reads CASSISLAGSQETQYF. In nucleotides, the CDR3 is TGTGCCAGTAGTATCTCCCTAGCGGGGTCACAAGAGACCCAGTACTTC. The chain employs TRBV19 and TRBJ2-5, with 9 nucleotides matching TRBD2. Trimming cost V 3 bases and J 2 bases; bases outside gene matches: 7. This CDR3 region has 16 residues. The V gene's germline CDR1 is LNHDA and CDR2 SQIVND (reference sequence).

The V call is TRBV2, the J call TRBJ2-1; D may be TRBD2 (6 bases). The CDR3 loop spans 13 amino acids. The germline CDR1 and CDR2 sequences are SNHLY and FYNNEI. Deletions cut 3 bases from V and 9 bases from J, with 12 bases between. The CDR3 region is CASSETRFGEQFF. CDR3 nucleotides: TGTGCCAGCAGTGAGACTAGGTTCGGTGAGCAGTTCTTC.

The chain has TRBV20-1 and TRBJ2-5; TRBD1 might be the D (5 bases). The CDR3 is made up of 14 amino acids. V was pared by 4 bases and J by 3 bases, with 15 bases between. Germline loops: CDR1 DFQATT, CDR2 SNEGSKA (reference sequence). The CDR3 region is CSATGLEFEETQYF. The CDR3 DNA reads TGCAGTGCTACAGGGCTGGAATTCGAAGAGACCCAGTACTTC.

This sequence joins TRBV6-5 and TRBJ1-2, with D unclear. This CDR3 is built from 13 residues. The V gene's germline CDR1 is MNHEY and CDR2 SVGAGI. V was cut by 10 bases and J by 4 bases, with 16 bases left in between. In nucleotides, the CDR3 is TGTGCCACCACTGAGGCGGGCGCCTATGGCTACACCTTC. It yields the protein CATTEAGAYGYTF.

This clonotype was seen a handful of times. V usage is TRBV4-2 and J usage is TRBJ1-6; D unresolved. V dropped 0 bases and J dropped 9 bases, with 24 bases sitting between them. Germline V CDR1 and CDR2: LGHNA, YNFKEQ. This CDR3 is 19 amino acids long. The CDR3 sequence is CASSQDTIHSAFVRSPLHF. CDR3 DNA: TGTGCCAGCAGCCAAGACACAATACACAGTGCCTTCGTACGTTCACCCCTCCACTTT.

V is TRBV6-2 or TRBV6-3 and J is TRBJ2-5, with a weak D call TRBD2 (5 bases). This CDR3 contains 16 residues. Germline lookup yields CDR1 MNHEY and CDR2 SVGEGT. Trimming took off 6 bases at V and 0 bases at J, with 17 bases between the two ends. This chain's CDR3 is CASRSPGSSYQETQYF. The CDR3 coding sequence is TGTGCCAGCAGATCCCCGGGATCCTCGTACCAAGAGACCCAGTACTTC.

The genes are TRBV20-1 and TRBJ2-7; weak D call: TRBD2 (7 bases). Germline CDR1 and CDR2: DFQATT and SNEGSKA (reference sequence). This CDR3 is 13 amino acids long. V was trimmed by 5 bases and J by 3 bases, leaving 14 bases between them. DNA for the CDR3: TGCAGTGCTGGCGGGGGCTTAAACTACGAGCAGTACTTC. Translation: CSAGGGLNYEQYF.

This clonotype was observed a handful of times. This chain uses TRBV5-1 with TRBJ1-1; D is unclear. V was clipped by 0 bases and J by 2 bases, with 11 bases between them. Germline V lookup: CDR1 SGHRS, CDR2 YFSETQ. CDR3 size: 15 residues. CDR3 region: CASSLGGLKNTEAFF. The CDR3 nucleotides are TGCGCCAGCAGCTTGGGAGGATTGAAAAACACTGAAGCTTTCTTT.

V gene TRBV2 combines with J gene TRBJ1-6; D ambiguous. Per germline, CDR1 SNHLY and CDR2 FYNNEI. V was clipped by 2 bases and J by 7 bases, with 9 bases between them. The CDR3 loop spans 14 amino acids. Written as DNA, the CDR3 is TGTGCCAGCAGTGAACTGGGGTGGAATTCACCCCTCCACTTT. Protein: CASSELGWNSPLHF. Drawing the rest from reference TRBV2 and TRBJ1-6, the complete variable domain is EPEVTQTPSHQVTQMGQEVILRCVPISNHLYFYWYRQILGQKVEFLVSFYNNEISEKSEIFDDQFSVERPDGSNFTLKIRSTKLEDSAMYFCASSELGWNSPLHFGNGTRLTVT.

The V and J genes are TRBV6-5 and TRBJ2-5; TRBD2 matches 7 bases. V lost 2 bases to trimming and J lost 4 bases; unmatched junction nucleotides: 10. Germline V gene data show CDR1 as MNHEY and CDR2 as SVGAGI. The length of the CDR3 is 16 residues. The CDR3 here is CASSYPVSGGGETQYF. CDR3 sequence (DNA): TGTGCCAGCAGTTACCCCGTTTCCGGCGGGGGAGAGACCCAGTACTTC.

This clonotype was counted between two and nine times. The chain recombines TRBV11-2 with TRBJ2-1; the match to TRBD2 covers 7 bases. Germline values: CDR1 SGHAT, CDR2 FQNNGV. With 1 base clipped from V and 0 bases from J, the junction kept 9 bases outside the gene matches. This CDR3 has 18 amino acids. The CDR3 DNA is TGTGCCAGCAGCTTAGGCCAGACTAGCTACAGCTCCTACAATGAGCAGTTCTTC. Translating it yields CASSLGQTSYSSYNEQFF.

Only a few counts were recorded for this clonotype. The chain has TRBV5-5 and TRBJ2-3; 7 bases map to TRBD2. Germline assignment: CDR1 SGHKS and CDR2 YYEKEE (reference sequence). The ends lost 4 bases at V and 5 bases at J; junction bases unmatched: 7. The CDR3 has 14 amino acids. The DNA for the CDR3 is TGTGCCAGCAGCCTTAGGCTAGCGGTAGATACGCAGTATTTT. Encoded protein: CASSLRLAVDTQYF.

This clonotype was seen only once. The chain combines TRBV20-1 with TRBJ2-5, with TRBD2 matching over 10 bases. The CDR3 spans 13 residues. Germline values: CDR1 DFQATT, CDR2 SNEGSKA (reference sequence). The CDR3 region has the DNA TGCAGCGTCCCTAGCGGGGGTCAAGAGACCCAGTACTTC. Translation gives CSVPSGGQETQYF.

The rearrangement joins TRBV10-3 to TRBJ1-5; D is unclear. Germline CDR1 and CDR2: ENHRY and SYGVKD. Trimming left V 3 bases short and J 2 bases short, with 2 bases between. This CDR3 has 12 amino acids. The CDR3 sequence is CAISDRNQPQHF. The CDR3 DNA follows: TGTGCCATCAGTGACCGCAATCAGCCCCAGCATTTT.